Listed here are 20 T cell receptor beta chains from one sample, sequenced in a study of cytomegalovirus exposure and HLA in healthy donors. In the PCR, 60 Vbeta and 13 Jbeta primers were used. TCRdb's copy holds only in-frame clones and misses some; the assay was immunoSEQ multiplex PCR. The table lists some 220,000 clones, roughly 91% of them singletons. The sequencing sample was made of PBMCs. The receptors originated from a woman younger than 35 in good health and CMV-seronegative.

The chain employs TRBV6-5 and TRBJ2-2; tentative D call: TRBD2 (5 bases). This CDR3 is 13 amino acids long. CDR1 and CDR2 from the germline V gene are MNHEY and SVGAGI. The V and J ends lost 6 bases and 4 bases respectively, with 9 bases between them. CDR3 bases: TGTGCCAGCAGCCCGCGGGCCACCGGGGAGCTGTTTTTT. It encodes CASSPRATGELFF.

With regard to this clone: The conserved closing phenylalanine or tryptophan is absent in this CDR3, likely reflecting a read error. The chain carries TRBV2 and TRBJ1-6, with TRBD1 matching 7 bases. The CDR3 is made up of 13 amino acids. CDR1 SNHLY and CDR2 FYNNEI come from the germline V gene. The J segment lost 9 bases and the V segment lost 7 bases, leaving 6 bases of the junction unmatched. CDR3 in DNA: TGTGCCAGCAACGCTAGACAGGGTTCACCCCTCCACCTT. Encoded protein: CASNARQGSPLHL.

The gene calls are TRBV19 and TRBJ1-5; 11 positions agree with TRBD1. After removal of 3 bases from V and 2 bases from J, the junction contained 3 bases not matched to a gene. Germline lookup yields CDR1 LNHDA and CDR2 SQIVND (reference sequence). There are 16 residues in the CDR3. DNA of the CDR3: TGTGCCAGTAGTATCGGGACAGGGGGAGGCAATCAGCCCCAGCATTTT. Amino acids: CASSIGTGGGNQPQHF.

The V and J genes are TRBV6-5 and TRBJ1-2, with TRBD1 matching over 8 bases. The CDR3 totals 13 residues. From germline, CDR1 is MNHEY and CDR2 SVGAGI. J lost 4 bases, V lost 8 bases, and 6 bases had no gene match. The CDR3 protein is CASGLDRVYGYTF. In DNA form, the CDR3 reads TGTGCCAGCGGGCTGGACAGGGTCTATGGCTACACCTTC.

The chain couples TRBV2 to TRBJ2-7; 8 bases fit TRBD2. The CDR3 is 15 amino acids. The trim removed 5 bases at V and 7 bases at J, leaving 13 bases unmatched. The V gene's germline CDR1 is SNHLY and CDR2 FYNNEI. CDR3 coding DNA: TGTGCCAGCAGTCCAAGAGCGGGAGAGAAAGGGGAGCAGTACTTC. Its translation is CASSPRAGEKGEQYF.

The chain has TRBV2 and TRBJ1-1; weak D call: TRBD1 (6 bases). This CDR3 has 14 amino acids. Deletions cut 6 bases from V and 7 bases from J, with 18 bases between. Per germline, CDR1 SNHLY and CDR2 FYNNEI. CDR3 region: CASSARGTGHEAFF. CDR3 DNA sequence: TGTGCCAGCAGCGCACGAGGAACAGGGCATGAAGCTTTCTTT.

DNA for the CDR3: TGTGCCAGCAGGAAGAACAGGGTTTCGGCGGCGCCCTCCTTCACAGATACGCAGTATTTT. Its translation: CASRKNRVSAAPSFTDTQYF. The chain joins TRBV2 to TRBJ2-3; D is possibly TRBD1 (6 bases). Between the trimmed V and J ends, which lost 6 bases and 2 bases, there was a span of 30 bases. Germline values: CDR1 SNHLY, CDR2 FYNNEI. This CDR3 has 20 residues. Drawing the rest from reference TRBV2 and TRBJ2-3, the complete variable domain is EPEVTQTPSHQVTQMGQEVILRCVPISNHLYFYWYRQILGQKVEFLVSFYNNEISEKSEIFDDQFSVERPDGSNFTLKIRSTKLEDSAMYFCASRKNRVSAAPSFTDTQYFGPGTRLTVL.

V and J are TRBV9 and TRBJ1-6; D remains unclear. This CDR3 contains 14 residues. The germline CDR1 and CDR2 sequences are SGDLS and YYNGEE. Trimming removed 1 base at V and 4 bases at J, with 6 bases between. DNA for the CDR3: TGTGCCAGCAGCGTATCGGGTTATAATTCACCCCTCCACTTT. It yields the protein CASSVSGYNSPLHF.

The chain couples TRBV29-1 to TRBJ2-3; D is possibly TRBD2 (5 bases). The CDR3 consists of 15 residues. V was shortened by 4 bases and J by 2 bases, with 16 bases between the two germline ends. CDR1 and CDR2 (germline): SQVTM, ANQGSEA. CDR3 in DNA: TGCAGCGTTGGGCCTGCTGAGCGGAACACAGATACGCAGTATTTT. Protein: CSVGPAERNTDTQYF.

The DNA of the CDR3 is TGTGCCAGCAGCTTAGGCACTACTAATGAAAAACTGTTTTTT. Translated, it gives CASSLGTTNEKLFF. This chain links TRBV11-2 with TRBJ1-4; D remains ambiguous. The CDR3 runs to 14 residues. V was shortened by 1 base and J by 2 bases, with 5 bases between the two germline ends. Germline V gene lookup returns CDR1 SGHAT and CDR2 FQNNGV.

This rearrangement joins TRBV23-1 to TRBJ1-1; D is perhaps TRBD1 (6 bases). TRBV23-1 is an ORF for which the function is uncertain. The CDR3 has 15 residues. V was pared by 3 bases and J by 3 bases, with 14 bases between. The chain's CDR3 is CASSQATYRDTEAFF. The CDR3 coding sequence is TGCGCCAGCAGTCAGGCGACCTACAGGGACACTGAAGCTTTCTTT.

This clone was recorded once. The chain uses TRBV7-2 and TRBJ2-7, with 7 bases that match TRBD1. The CDR3 contains 15 residues. Looked up from germline, CDR1 is SGHTA and CDR2 is FQGNSA. J was trimmed by 5 bases and V by 4 bases; bases with no gene match: 11. The CDR3 spells CASSSGQPGKNEQYF. The CDR3 coding sequence is TGTGCCAGCAGCTCGGGACAGCCAGGGAAAAACGAGCAGTACTTC.

With respect to this clone: Mismatch with germline at one junction end may stem from a read error. The chain combines TRBV5-4 with TRBJ2-7, with D possibly matching TRBD2 (6 bases). Germline loops: CDR1 SGHNT, CDR2 YYREEE (reference sequence). CDR3 length: 16 amino acids. The CDR3, as DNA: TGTGCCAGCAGTGCGGTATATCGGGGGAGCTCCTGCGAGCAGTACTTC. This sequence encodes CASSAVYRGSSCEQYF.

This clone was seen a single time. J is TRBJ1-5 and V is TRBV28, with a weak D call TRBD1 (6 bases). Germline V gives CDR1 MDHEN, CDR2 SYDVKM. Trimming cost V 3 bases and J 6 bases, with 12 bases left between them. The length of the CDR3 is 14 residues. The CDR3 bases are TGTGCCAGCAGTTTGGGGGGGCCCGGTCAGCCCCAGCATTTT. The encoded protein is CASSLGGPGQPQHF. Complete variable domain (other parts from reference TRBV28 and TRBJ1-5): DVKVTQSSRYLVKRTGEKVFLECVQDMDHENMFWYRQDPGLGLRLIYFSYDVKMKEKGDIPEGYSVSREKKERFSLILESASTNQTSMYLCASSLGGPGQPQHFGDGTRLSIL.

The J gene is TRBJ2-7, the V gene TRBV6-4; D is ambiguous. Germline lookup yields CDR1 MRHNA and CDR2 SNTAGT. V lost 9 bases and J lost 6, with 12 bases in between. The CDR3 covers 11 residues. CDR3 DNA sequence: TGTGCCAGAACCGTTACGCGCGAGCAGTACTTC. Its protein is CARTVTREQYF.

A single count supports this clone. This sequence joins TRBV11-2 and TRBJ2-3; TRBD2 might be the D (6 bases). The length of the CDR3 is 13 residues. V was cut by 6 bases and J by 6 bases, with 13 bases left in between. Germline CDR1 is SGHAT and CDR2 is FQNNGV. CDR3 nucleotide sequence: TGTGCCAGCAGACGCCGGGACTCCGATACGCAGTATTTT. Its translation: CASRRRDSDTQYF.

The chain is built from TRBV5-5 and TRBJ1-2; the match to TRBD1 covers 7 bases. This CDR3 comprises 16 residues. Germline trimming cut 4 bases from V and 4 bases from J; bases unmatched to any gene: 13. Germline-derived CDR1 and CDR2 are SGHKS and YYEKEE (reference sequence). CDR3 amino acids: CASSPVSGTASYGYTF. The CDR3 DNA reads TGTGCCAGCAGCCCGGTATCCGGGACAGCTTCCTATGGCTACACCTTC. Drawing the rest from reference TRBV5-5 and TRBJ1-2, the complete variable domain is DAGVTQSPTHLIKTRGQQVTLRCSPISGHKSVSWYQQVLGQGPQFIFQYYEKEERGRGNFPDRFSARQFPNYSSELNVNALLLGDSALYLCASSPVSGTASYGYTFGSGTRLTVV.

The chain recombines TRBV11-3 with TRBJ2-5; possibly TRBD1 for D (6 bases). The last part of the DNA fits TRBJ2-7 better; the J call may be wrong. CDR1 and CDR2 from the germline V gene are SGHNT and YENEEA. There are 11 residues in the CDR3. Here the CDR3 reads CASSWDTEQYF. Here the CDR3 DNA reads TGTGCCAGCAGCTGGGACACCGAGCAGTACTTC.

The chain couples TRBV9 to TRBJ2-5; no reliable D call. The CDR3 runs to 13 residues. V shed 5 bases and J shed 5 bases, with 13 bases lying between them. Germline assignment: CDR1 SGDLS and CDR2 YYNGEE. The CDR3 nucleotides read TGTGCCAGCAGTCTACCACCGTGGGAGACCCAGTACTTC. Its translation: CASSLPPWETQYF.

The chain has TRBV27 and TRBJ2-7; D uncertain. Looked up from germline, CDR1 is MNHEY and CDR2 is SMNVEV (reference sequence). With 4 bases removed from V and 2 bases from J, the gap between germline ends came to 18 bases. This CDR3 region has 16 residues. The CDR3, as DNA: TGTGCCAGCAGTTATCGCGGTGTACCCCCTACCTACGAGCAGTACTTC. Its translation is CASSYRGVPPTYEQYF.